Listed here are 32 T cell receptor beta chains from one sample, sequenced in a study of shared clonotypes between healthy human individuals. Clones were read by immunoSEQ multiplex PCR, and TCRdb kept only the in-frame ones, dropping some. The top ten hold about 0.39% of the sample, which has roughly 2.2 million clones, 85% to 95% seen once. The sequenced sample consisted of naive CD4+ T cells from PBMCs. Sample subset: CD45RA+ positively selected. All receptors derive from a young man in good health. Some clones in this sample may be carry-over from other donors' samples.

On this clone itself: The same CDR3 can be traced to other DNA sequences in this sample. The chain is built from TRBV5-1 and TRBJ2-1, with 11 bases that match TRBD1. The J segment lost 6 bases and the V segment lost 3 bases, leaving 2 bases of the junction unmatched. This CDR3 contains 14 residues. CDR1 SGHRS and CDR2 YFSETQ come from the germline V gene. Here the CDR3 DNA reads TGCGCCAGCAGCTCCGGGACAGGGGGCAATGAGCAGTTCTTC. Translation: CASSSGTGGNEQFF.

This sequence joins TRBV2 and TRBJ2-7, with a possible D match to TRBD1 (6 bases). CDR3 size: 13 residues. The germline CDR1 and CDR2 sequences are SNHLY and FYNNEI. Between the trimmed V and J ends, which lost 3 bases and 7 bases, there was a span of 13 bases. CDR3 sequence (DNA): TGTGCCAGCAGTGAGGGGGCGCCGGGGGAGCAGTACTTC. Translated: CASSEGAPGEQYF.

The chain couples TRBV7-2 to TRBJ2-3, with D possibly matching TRBD2 (5 bases). There are 15 residues in the CDR3. The V gene's germline CDR1 is SGHTA and CDR2 FQGNSA. The V end lost 3 bases, the J end lost 1 base, and 11 bases lay between the germline ends. This CDR3 reads CASSFDLRGTDTQYF. DNA of the CDR3: TGTGCCAGCAGCTTTGACCTGCGGGGCACAGATACGCAGTATTTT.

The CDR3 spells CASTSPTGGVETQYF. The CDR3 region has the DNA TGTGCCAGCACCTCCCCGACAGGGGGCGTAGAGACCCAGTACTTC. The chain uses TRBV6-5 and TRBJ2-5; 10 nucleotides match TRBD1. Germline trimming cut 7 bases from V and 4 bases from J; bases unmatched to any gene: 9. The germline V gene encodes CDR1 MNHEY and CDR2 SVGAGI. The CDR3 length is 15 residues.

The chain combines TRBV5-1 with TRBJ2-5; no definite D call. CDR1 SGHRS and CDR2 YFSETQ come from the germline V gene. Trimming shortened V by 5 bases and J by 6 bases, and 17 bases separated the two germline ends. The CDR3 contains 14 residues. DNA for the CDR3: TGCGCCAGCAGAGACATCTCGGGTCCCCAGACCCAGTACTTC. Its translation is CASRDISGPQTQYF.

The chain links TRBV4-2 to TRBJ2-5; 11 bases match TRBD2. V trimming: 2 bases; J trimming: 4 bases; junction bases outside the gene matches: 6. This CDR3 region has 16 residues. Germline CDR1 and CDR2: LGHNA and YNFKEQ. Here the CDR3 DNA reads TGTGCCAGCAGCCAAAGGGGGACTAGCGGACTAGAGACCCAGTACTTC. It codes for CASSQRGTSGLETQYF.

The chain carries TRBV7-6 and TRBJ1-2; 9 bases align to TRBD1. The CDR3 is 17 residues long. Germline lookup yields CDR1 SGHVS and CDR2 FNYEAQ. Germline trimming cut 5 bases from V and 4 bases from J; bases unmatched to any gene: 14. The CDR3 region has the DNA TGTGCCAGCAGCGCTCGCGTTGGCATGGACAGGGGCTATGGCTACACCTTC. Amino acid sequence: CASSARVGMDRGYGYTF.

To note about this clone: Other DNA sequences from this sample encode an identical CDR3 as well. This chain connects TRBV9 to TRBJ1-4, with D possibly TRBD1 on 6 matching bases. Germline V lookup: CDR1 SGDLS, CDR2 YYNGEE. V lost 3 bases and J lost 0, with 9 bases in between. The CDR3 loop spans 15 amino acids. CDR3 sequence reads: CASSADRATNEKLFF. The CDR3 DNA sequence: TGTGCCAGCAGCGCGGACAGAGCAACTAATGAAAAACTGTTTTTT.

In DNA form, the CDR3 reads TGTGCCAGCAGTTACGCGGACCGCAGCTCCTACGAGCAGTACTTC. Translated: CASSYADRSSYEQYF. The chain combines TRBV6-5 with TRBJ2-7; D gene unclear. V shed 2 bases and J shed 0 bases, with 11 bases lying between them. From germline, CDR1 is MNHEY and CDR2 SVGAGI. The CDR3 sequence is 15 residues long.

This clone was detected only once. The sample contains more than one DNA sequence encoding this CDR3. This chain connects TRBV7-9 to TRBJ1-2; D remains ambiguous. V lost 1 base, J lost 8 bases, and 8 bases lay in between. The CDR3 loop spans 12 amino acids. CDR1 and CDR2 (germline): SEHNR, FQNEAQ (reference sequence). CDR3: CASSLGERGYTF. The CDR3 nucleotides are TGTGCCAGCAGCTTAGGGGAGAGGGGCTACACCTTC.

The rearrangement uses TRBV5-1 and TRBJ2-1, with 9 bases that match TRBD1. Unmatched junction bases numbered 6, after V lost 1 base and J lost 7 bases. Germline CDR1 and CDR2: SGHRS and YFSETQ. This CDR3 has 15 amino acids. The CDR3 protein is CASSLTGGASNEQFF. The CDR3 nucleotides read TGCGCCAGCAGCTTGACAGGGGGCGCATCGAATGAGCAGTTCTTC.

The rearrangement uses TRBV27 and TRBJ2-2; unclear D gene. This CDR3 spans 14 amino acids. Germline-derived CDR1 and CDR2 are MNHEY and SMNVEV (reference sequence). V gave up 0 bases and J gave up 1 base, with 3 bases separating them. Written as DNA, the CDR3 is TGTGCCAGCAGTTTATCGCAGAACACCGGGGAGCTGTTTTTT. Translated, it gives CASSLSQNTGELFF.

On this clone itself: Other DNA sequences in this specimen translate into the identical CDR3. This chain uses TRBV9 with TRBJ2-3; D not resolved. V was pared by 0 bases and J by 1 base, with 6 bases between. This CDR3 spans 14 amino acids. Germline V gives CDR1 SGDLS, CDR2 YYNGEE. The CDR3 nucleotides read TGTGCCAGCAGCGTAGACAGCCGCACAGATACGCAGTATTTT. This translates into CASSVDSRTDTQYF. Complete variable domain (other parts from reference TRBV9 and TRBJ2-3): DSGVTQTPKHLITATGQRVTLRCSPRSGDLSVYWYQQSLDQGLQFLIQYYNGEERAKGNILERFSAQQFPDLHSELNLSSLELGDSALYFCASSVDSRTDTQYFGPGTRLTVL.

This CDR3 is CASSPPAVTDTQYF. The DNA of the CDR3 is TGTGCCAGCTCCCCTCCGGCTGTCACAGATACGCAGTATTTT. The chain is built from TRBV6-5 and TRBJ2-3; no clear D gene. Trimming stripped 8 bases from V and 2 bases from J, with 14 bases between. The CDR3 runs 14 residues. CDR1 is MNHEY, CDR2 SVGAGI, per germline.

The chain uses TRBV5-4 and TRBJ2-7; 11 bases are a match to TRBD2. This CDR3 spans 13 amino acids. V was clipped by 5 bases and J by 7 bases; unmatched bases: 5. Germline V gene data show CDR1 as SGHNT and CDR2 as YYREEE (reference sequence). CDR3 nucleotide sequence: TGTGCCAGCAGTCTGACTAGCGGGAAGGAGCAGTACTTC. Protein product: CASSLTSGKEQYF. The full variable domain, rest sourced from reference TRBV5-4 and TRBJ2-7, is ETGVTQSPTHLIKTRGQQVTLRCSSQSGHNTVSWYQQALGQGPQFIFQYYREEENGRGNFPPRFSGLQFPNYSSELNVNALELDDSALYLCASSLTSGKEQYFGPGTRLTVT.

This sequence joins TRBV29-1 and TRBJ1-2, with D uncertain. With 6 bases removed from V and 7 bases from J, the gap between germline ends came to 6 bases. Germline lookup yields CDR1 SQVTM and CDR2 ANQGSEA. The length of the CDR3 is 9 residues. In DNA, the CDR3 is TGCAGCGTCTATCCTGGCTACACCTTC. Residues: CSVYPGYTF.

The rearrangement links TRBV28 to TRBJ2-2, with no clear D. The V end was cut by 6 bases, the J end by 6 bases, with 14 bases between. This CDR3 is 14 amino acids long. The V gene's germline CDR1 is MDHEN and CDR2 SYDVKM. The CDR3 coding sequence is TGTGCCAGCAGCCCTGGGCAATCACCCGGGGAGCTGTTTTTT. Its translation: CASSPGQSPGELFF.

V and J are TRBV7-9 and TRBJ2-1; D ambiguous. V was clipped by 2 bases and J by 8 bases, with 4 bases between them. CDR1 and CDR2 from the germline V gene are SEHNR and FQNEAQ (reference sequence). The CDR3 covers 11 residues. CDR3 DNA: TGTGCCAGCAGCTTAAATCATGAGCAGTTCTTC. It specifies CASSLNHEQFF.

The chain couples TRBV6-6 to TRBJ1-1, with D possibly TRBD1 on 5 matching bases. V lost 5 bases, J lost 1 base, and 11 bases lay in between. The CDR3 is 14 residues long. Germline V gene lookup returns CDR1 MNHNY and CDR2 SVGAGI (reference sequence). This CDR3 reads CASSTGTENTEAFF. CDR3 in DNA: TGTGCCAGCAGTACGGGGACGGAGAACACTGAAGCTTTCTTT.

The rearrangement uses TRBV15 and TRBJ1-5; D gene unclear. V lost 4 bases, J lost 7 bases, and 14 bases lay in between. There are 14 residues in the CDR3. Germline-derived CDR1 and CDR2 are LNHNV and YYDKDF (reference sequence). The CDR3 sequence is CATSIRLNGQPQHF. The CDR3 nucleotides are TGTGCCACCAGCATACGACTTAATGGGCAGCCCCAGCATTTT.

This clone was seen a handful of times. The chain has TRBV19 and TRBJ1-5, with D possibly being TRBD1 (5 bases). Germline CDR1 and CDR2: LNHDA and SQIVND (reference sequence). The CDR3 consists of 15 residues. Trimming left V 2 bases short and J 6 bases short, with 14 bases between. The DNA of the CDR3 is TGTGCCAGTAGTATACCCCAGGGCGGGAGTCAGCCCCAGCATTTT. Amino acid sequence: CASSIPQGGSQPQHF.

The rearrangement joins TRBV11-2 to TRBJ1-3; no firm D call. Germline CDR1 is SGHAT and CDR2 is FQNNGV. V gave up 9 bases and J gave up 3 bases, with 6 bases separating them. The CDR3 covers 11 residues. The CDR3 spells CASSGGNTIYF. The DNA for the CDR3 is TGTGCCAGTTCGGGTGGAAACACCATATATTTT.

The rearrangement uses TRBV5-1 and TRBJ2-3; D is unclear. Germline V gene sequence: CDR1 SGHRS, CDR2 YFSETQ. The CDR3 has 15 amino acids. V lost 2 bases and J 1 base, leaving 11 bases between the germline ends. The CDR3 DNA sequence: TGCGCCAGCAGCTTACGGACGTGGGGCACAGATACGCAGTATTTT. It specifies CASSLRTWGTDTQYF.

The DNA of the CDR3 is TGTGCCAGCAGCCAACAGGGATCCTCCTACGAGCAGTACTTC. It yields the protein CASSQQGSSYEQYF. The chain recombines TRBV7-9 with TRBJ2-7; tentatively, D is TRBD1 (6 bases). The CDR3 consists of 14 residues. The ends were cut back, 5 bases at V and 0 bases at J, with 11 bases in the middle. In germline, CDR1 is SEHNR, CDR2 FQNEAQ (reference sequence).

Only a few counts were recorded for this clone. V and J are TRBV28 and TRBJ1-5; the D gene is possibly TRBD1 (5 bases). The CDR3 has 11 residues. In germline, CDR1 is MDHEN, CDR2 SYDVKM. The V end was cut by 7 bases, the J end by 9 bases, with 10 bases between. CDR3 amino acids: CASNPGGPQHF. The CDR3 DNA reads as TGTGCCAGCAACCCCGGGGGGCCCCAGCATTTT.

The rearrangement links TRBV9 to TRBJ2-1; 9 nucleotides line up with TRBD2. Unmatched junction bases numbered 4, after V lost 0 bases and J lost 9 bases. The germline gives CDR1 SGDLS, CDR2 YYNGEE. There are 14 residues in the CDR3. The CDR3 DNA sequence: TGTGCCAGCAGCGTAGCGACTAGCGGCACTGAGCAGTTCTTC. This sequence encodes CASSVATSGTEQFF.

The rearrangement joins TRBV7-2 to TRBJ1-2; maybe TRBD1 (6 bases). V was pared by 5 bases and J by 4 bases, with 26 bases between. The CDR3 has 18 amino acids. Germline loops: CDR1 SGHTA, CDR2 FQGNSA. For the CDR3, the DNA is TGTGCCAGCAGCCAAGGGGGGCCAGGGTTGCTGCCTATCTATGGCTACACCTTC. Its translation: CASSQGGPGLLPIYGYTF.

The genes are TRBV30 and TRBJ1-2, with D possibly TRBD1 on 5 matching bases. V gave up 4 bases and J gave up 10 bases, with 13 bases separating them. Germline lookup yields CDR1 GTSNPN and CDR2 SVGIG (reference sequence). This CDR3 contains 11 residues. DNA of the CDR3: TGTGCCTGGACGCAGGGACGGGACTACACCTTC. Protein sequence: CAWTQGRDYTF.

This sequence joins TRBV28 and TRBJ2-2; 9 bases align to TRBD1. V shed 5 bases, J shed 8 bases, and the junction held 9 bases outside the gene matches. The CDR3 loop spans 15 amino acids. Per the germline V gene, CDR1 is MDHEN and CDR2 is SYDVKM. CDR3 loop: CASSPPTGGLGELFF. The CDR3 DNA follows: TGTGCCAGCAGTCCCCCGACAGGGGGATTAGGGGAGCTGTTTTTT.

The chain has TRBV18 and TRBJ2-1, with unresolved D. CDR1 is KGHSH, CDR2 LQKENI, per germline. Trimming left V 5 bases short and J 0 bases short, with 11 bases between. The CDR3 has 15 amino acids. The DNA of the CDR3 is TGTGCCAGCTCAGCGGACGCCAGCTCCTACAATGAGCAGTTCTTC. It translates to CASSADASSYNEQFF. Filled out from reference TRBV18 and TRBJ2-1, the complete variable domain reads NAGVMQNPRHLVRRRGQEARLRCSPMKGHSHVYWYRQLPEEGLKFMVYLQKENIIDESGMPKERFSAEFPKEGPSILRIQQVVRGDSAAYFCASSADASSYNEQFFGPGTRLTVL.

The chain uses TRBV7-2 and TRBJ2-5; D uncertain. Germline CDR1 reads SGHTA; CDR2 reads FQGNSA. V lost 5 bases, J lost 4 bases, and 14 bases lay in between. CDR3 size: 14 residues. CDR3 residues: CASSHPGSPETQYF. The DNA for the CDR3 is TGTGCCAGCAGCCACCCCGGGTCGCCAGAGACCCAGTACTTC.

This clone was seen just once. V usage is TRBV4-1 and J usage is TRBJ2-3; 8 bases agree with TRBD1. Germline V gene data show CDR1 as MGHRA and CDR2 as YSYEKL. The CDR3 length is 17 residues. The V and J ends lost 3 bases and 2 bases, in that order; junction bases with no gene match: 10. Written as DNA, the CDR3 is TGCGCCAGCAGCCAGGACAACGGACAGGGTTTCACAGATACGCAGTATTTT. Its protein is CASSQDNGQGFTDTQYF.